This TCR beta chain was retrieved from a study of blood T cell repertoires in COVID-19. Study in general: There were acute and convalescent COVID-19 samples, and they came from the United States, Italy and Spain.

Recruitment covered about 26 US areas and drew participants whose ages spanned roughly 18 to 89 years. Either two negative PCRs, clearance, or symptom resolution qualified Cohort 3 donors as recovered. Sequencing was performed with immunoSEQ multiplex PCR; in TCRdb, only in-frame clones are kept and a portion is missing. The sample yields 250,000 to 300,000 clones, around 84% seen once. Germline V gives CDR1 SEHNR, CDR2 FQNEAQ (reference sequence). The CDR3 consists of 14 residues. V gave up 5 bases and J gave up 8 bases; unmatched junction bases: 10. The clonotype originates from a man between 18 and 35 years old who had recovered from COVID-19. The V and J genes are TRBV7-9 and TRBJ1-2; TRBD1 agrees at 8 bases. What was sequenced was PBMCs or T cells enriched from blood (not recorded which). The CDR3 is CASSPKTGVIGYTF. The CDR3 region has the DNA TGTGCCAGCAGCCCTAAGACAGGGGTAATCGGCTACACCTTC.